The next 2 T cell receptor beta chains were all read from a single sample in a study of CD8 T cells in ankylosing spondylitis. TCRdb re-derived calls from the 5' RACE reads in MiXCR, one entry per CDR3 protein. The sample carries about 120,000 distinct CDR3 sequences, roughly 13% recorded once. The sequencing sample was made of blood, either unsorted or a sorted T cell fraction (not recorded which). The receptors were sampled from a female donor with ankylosing spondylitis or in good health (not recorded which).

This clonotype appeared many times. V and J are TRBV5-5 and TRBJ1-5; perhaps TRBD1 as D (5 bases). In germline, CDR1 is SGHKS, CDR2 YYEKEE (reference sequence). The CDR3 covers 11 residues. The V gene lost 10 bases and the J gene lost 7 bases, with 12 bases spanning the gap. CDR3 amino acids: CAGKEGQPQHF. CDR3 nucleotide sequence: TGTGCCGGAAAGGAGGGGCAGCCCCAGCATTTT. Using reference TRBV5-5 and TRBJ1-5 for the parts outside the CDR3, the full variable domain is DAGVTQSPTHLIKTRGQQVTLRCSPISGHKSVSWYQQVLGQGPQFIFQYYEKEERGRGNFPDRFSARQFPNYSSELNVNALLLGDSALYLCAGKEGQPQHFGDGTRLSIL.

The gene calls are TRBV9 and TRBJ2-7; 11 bases agree with TRBD2. Germline V gene lookup returns CDR1 SGDLS and CDR2 YYNGEE. The V segment lost 4 bases and the J segment 2 bases; nucleotides outside the gene matches: 11. This CDR3 comprises 17 residues. The CDR3 here is CASSTGLAGGKTYEQYF. CDR3 bases: TGTGCCAGCAGCACCGGACTAGCGGGCGGAAAGACCTACGAGCAGTACTTC. Combining the CDR3 with reference TRBV9 and TRBJ2-7 gives the whole variable domain DSGVTQTPKHLITATGQRVTLRCSPRSGDLSVYWYQQSLDQGLQFLIQYYNGEERAKGNILERFSAQQFPDLHSELNLSSLELGDSALYFCASSTGLAGGKTYEQYFGPGTRLTVT.